This T cell receptor beta chain derives from a study of T cells after yellow fever vaccination. 5'RACE template switching produced TCR cDNA carrying a universal primer site and UMIs. From the 5' RACE reads, TCRdb called clonotypes with MiXCR, one entry per CDR3 protein. The sample carries about 320,000 distinct CDR3 sequences, about 10% recorded once. Study findings and constraints: From the bulk population, abundant clonotypes could contaminate and appear within FACS-sorted repertoires.

The sample holds a few counts of this clonotype. Its antigen is undetermined. This receptor was taken from a young man who received the YFV17D yellow fever vaccine. The sequencing used CD4+ T cells sorted from PBMCs, collected 45 days after the yellow fever booster vaccination.

CDR3 DNA sequence: TGTGCCAGCAGTTACTACGGCACCCAGCATTTT. Translating it yields CASSYYGTQHF. The genes are TRBV6-2 or TRBV6-3 and TRBJ1-5; D gene uncertain. Germline CDR1 and CDR2: MNHEY and SVGEGT. V lost 1 base and J lost 11, with 6 bases in between. This CDR3 region has 11 residues.